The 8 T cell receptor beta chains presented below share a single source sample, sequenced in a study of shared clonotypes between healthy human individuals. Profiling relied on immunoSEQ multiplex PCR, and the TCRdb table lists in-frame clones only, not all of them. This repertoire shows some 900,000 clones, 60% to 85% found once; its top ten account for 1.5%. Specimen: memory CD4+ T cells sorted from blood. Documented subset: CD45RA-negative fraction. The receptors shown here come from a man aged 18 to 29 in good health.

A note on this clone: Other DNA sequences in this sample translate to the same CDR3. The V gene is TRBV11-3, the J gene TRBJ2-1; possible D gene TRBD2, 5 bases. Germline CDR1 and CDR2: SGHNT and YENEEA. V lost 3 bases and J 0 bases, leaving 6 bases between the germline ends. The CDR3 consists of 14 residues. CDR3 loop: CASSLSGSYNEQFF. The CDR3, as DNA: TGTGCCAGCAGCTTGAGCGGCTCCTACAATGAGCAGTTCTTC.

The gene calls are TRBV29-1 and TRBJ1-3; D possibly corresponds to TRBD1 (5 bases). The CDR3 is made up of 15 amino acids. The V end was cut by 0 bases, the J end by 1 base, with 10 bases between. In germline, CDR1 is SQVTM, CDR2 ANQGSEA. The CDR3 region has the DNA TGCAGCGTTGAAGATATGTGGGGGTCTGGAAACACCATATATTTT. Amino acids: CSVEDMWGSGNTIYF.

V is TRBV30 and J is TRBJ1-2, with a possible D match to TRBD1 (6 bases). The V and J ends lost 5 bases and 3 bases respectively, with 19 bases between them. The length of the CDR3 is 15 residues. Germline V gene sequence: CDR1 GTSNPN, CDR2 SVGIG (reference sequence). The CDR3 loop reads CAWYEPVGQYYGYTF. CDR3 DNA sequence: TGTGCCTGGTACGAACCCGTCGGACAGTACTATGGCTACACCTTC.

In DNA form, the CDR3 reads TGCGCCAGCAGCCGACAGGGGGCGCATACTGAAGCTTTCTTT. Amino acid sequence: CASSRQGAHTEAFF. This chain links TRBV5-1 with TRBJ1-1, with TRBD1 matching over 10 bases. The V segment lost 4 bases and the J segment 5 bases; nucleotides outside the gene matches: 5. From germline, CDR1 is SGHRS and CDR2 YFSETQ. This CDR3 region has 14 residues.

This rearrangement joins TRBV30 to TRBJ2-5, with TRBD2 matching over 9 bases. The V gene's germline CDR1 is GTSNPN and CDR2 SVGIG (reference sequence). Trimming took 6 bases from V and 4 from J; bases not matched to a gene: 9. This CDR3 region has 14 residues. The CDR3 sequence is CACRYSGRVETQYF. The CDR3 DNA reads TGTGCCTGCCGGTATAGCGGGAGAGTAGAGACCCAGTACTTC.

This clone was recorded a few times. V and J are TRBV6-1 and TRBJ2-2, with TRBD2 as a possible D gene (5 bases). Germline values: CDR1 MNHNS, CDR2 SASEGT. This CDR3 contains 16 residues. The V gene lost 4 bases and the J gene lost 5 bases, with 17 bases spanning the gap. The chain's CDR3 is CASSGEGRRGTGELFF. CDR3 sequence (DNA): TGTGCCAGCAGTGGAGAGGGCAGGCGTGGGACCGGGGAGCTGTTTTTT.

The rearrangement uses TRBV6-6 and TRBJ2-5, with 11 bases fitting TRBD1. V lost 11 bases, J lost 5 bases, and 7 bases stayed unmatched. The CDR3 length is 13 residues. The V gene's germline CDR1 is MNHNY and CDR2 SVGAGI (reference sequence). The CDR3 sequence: CAAGQGAGETQYF. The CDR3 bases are TGTGCCGCCGGACAGGGGGCGGGGGAGACCCAGTACTTC.

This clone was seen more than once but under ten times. The CDR3 nucleotides read TGCGCCAGCAGCCAGGTCGCCTTAGCGGGAGGGCTTACAGATACGCAGTATTTT. Translation gives CASSQVALAGGLTDTQYF. The chain recombines TRBV4-1 with TRBJ2-3; TRBD2 agrees at 11 bases. The CDR3 is 18 residues long. Germline CDR1 and CDR2: MGHRA and YSYEKL. Losses at the gene ends were 3 bases for V and 3 bases for J; bases not matched to a gene: 11.